This T cell receptor beta chain was identified during a study of T cells in Graves' hyperthyroidism and ophthalmopathy. Whole-study results and caveats: Ophthalmopathy, which appeared later, was predicted by the model a median 6.5 months before onset.

Fresh peripheral blood, roughly 9.3 ml, was the source of the PBMCs. Germline-derived CDR1 and CDR2 are PRHDT and FYEKMQ (reference sequence). V lost 3 bases, J lost 0 bases, and 13 bases lay in between. The CDR3 sequence is 16 residues long. A note on this clonotype: Antigen specificity is unknown.

Amplified TCR beta CDR3 regions came from RNA transcripts. TCR CDR3 regions were first amplified by RT-PCR with HTBI primers. Each CDR3 protein is one row after TCRdb ran MiXCR on the multiplex PCR reads. The sample has 500,000 to 600,000 distinct CDR3 sequences, just under 20% seen once; the top ten hold around 50%. The clonotype originates from a man in his forties with Graves' ophthalmopathy. V is TRBV13 and J is TRBJ2-3; the D is unclear. Specimen: blood. CDR3 nucleotide sequence: TGTGCCAGCAGCTTGGACCCGGCGGCTAGCACAGATACGCAGTATTTT. It yields the protein CASSLDPAASTDTQYF.